This T cell receptor beta chain is drawn from a study of T-cell reconstitution after alpha-beta-depleted transplantation in children. Unique molecular identifiers were used in preparing the TCRbeta library. TCRdb reprocessed the PCR reads via MiXCR and lists one record per CDR3 protein. Of hundreds of thousands of distinct CDR3 sequences in the sample, around 13% were seen once. This clonotype has a handful of counts. Its antigen remains unidentified. The J segment lost 8 bases and the V segment lost 8 bases, leaving 11 bases of the junction unmatched. Germline loops: CDR1 SNHLY, CDR2 FYNNEI. The CDR3 spans 14 residues. Study results and limitations: Newly generated T cells supplied most T-cell counts and diversity one year post-transplant. Surviving recipient T cells and thymic progenitors accounted for the high day-60 TCRbeta diversity observed in some patients. There were reportedly several hundred expanded graft clones from which alpha-beta T cells came about two months after transplant.

This material consisted of PBMCs, taken before TCRalphabeta/CD19-depleted stem cell transplant. The chain has TRBV2 and TRBJ2-1; 8 nucleotides line up with TRBD2. The sequence came from a girl aged 2-10 years with congenital amegakaryocytic thrombocytopenia, due to receive a stem cell transplant. CDR3: CASRLAGFGDEQFF. Here the CDR3 DNA reads TGTGCCAGCCGGTTAGCGGGGTTTGGGGATGAGCAGTTCTTC.